This TCR beta chain was documented in a study of blood T cells in healthy people across ages. Study-level findings and limits: CMV status of donors was not determined, possibly confounding expanded clonotype changes.

The second PCR ran about 6 to 12 cycles with a sample-barcoded 5' primer and J-beta primers. Using its own MiXCR run on the 5' RACE reads, TCRdb lists one record per CDR3 protein. The sample contains about 1.7 million distinct CDR3 sequences, 28% of which appear only once. Worth noting for this clonotype: Antigen: not known.

This clonotype originated in a woman in her thirties in good health. Material for sequencing was blood.

In DNA, the CDR3 is TGCGCCAGCAGCCGCGGGGTGCAGGGGCGGCCCCAGCATTTT. This gives the protein CASSRGVQGRPQHF. The V gene is TRBV4-1, the J gene TRBJ1-5; possible D gene TRBD1, 6 bases. This CDR3 region has 14 residues. Trimming removed 4 bases at V and 9 bases at J, with 16 bases between. Germline V CDR1 and CDR2: MGHRA, YSYEKL.